This TCR beta chain stems from a study of yellow fever vaccine responses in identical twins. General study findings and limits: As reported, the vaccine T cell response of twins seemed partly convergent and partly personalized.

Germline values: CDR1 DFQATT, CDR2 SNEGSKA (reference sequence). With 7 bases removed from V and 4 bases from J, the gap between germline ends came to 14 bases. CDR3 length: 13 amino acids. TCRdb processed the RT-PCR reads anew with MiXCR; each CDR3 protein has one entry. The sample has 30,000 to 40,000 distinct CDR3 sequences, less than 70% seen once. In the case of this clonotype: Antigen: not known.

Here the sequenced sample was T cells from blood (PBMCs), unsorted or a sorted subset (not recorded which), taken before or after yellow fever vaccination (not recorded which). This receptor was taken from a woman aged 18-29 years who received the yellow fever vaccine. This rearrangement joins TRBV20-1 to TRBJ2-4, with D possibly TRBD2 on 6 matching bases. In DNA, the CDR3 is TGCAGTGGGAGAGAGGCGGGGAAAAACATTCAGTACTTC. As protein: CSGREAGKNIQYF.